Presented here are 16 T cell receptor beta chains from one specimen sequenced in a study of T cell responses to AZD1222 COVID-19 vaccine. The protocol was immunoSEQ multiplex PCR, while the TCRdb copy is restricted to in-frame clones and leaves out a portion. This sample has 100,000 to 150,000 clones, with approximately 94% found just once. Here the sequenced sample was peripheral blood, taken on day 0 of AZD1222 vaccination. Source of these receptors: an adult in good health.

This rearrangement joins TRBV4-3 to TRBJ1-3; D possibly corresponds to TRBD1 (6 bases). The CDR3 spans 15 residues. Trimming stripped 3 bases from V and 0 bases from J, with 9 bases between. Germline V gene sequence: CDR1 LGHNA, CDR2 YSLEER. The CDR3 loop is CASSHDRFSGNTIYF. CDR3 nucleotides: TGCGCCAGCAGCCACGACAGGTTCTCTGGAAACACCATATATTTT.

The rearrangement joins TRBV18 to TRBJ2-5; D call uncertain. V lost 2 bases to trimming and J lost 4 bases, with 5 bases between them. The CDR3 loop spans 12 amino acids. Germline CDR1 and CDR2: KGHSH and LQKENI. CDR3 protein: CASSPKGETQYF. The CDR3 nucleotides read TGTGCCAGCTCACCAAAAGGAGAGACCCAGTACTTC.

This clone appeared a single time. CDR3 in amino acids: CASSKPARHEQYF. As DNA, the CDR3 is TGTGCCAGCAGCAAACCAGCTAGGCACGAGCAGTACTTC. The chain couples TRBV21-1 to TRBJ2-7; the table's D call, TRBD2, was not checked against the DNA. TRBV21-1 is a listed pseudogene. CDR3 length: 13 residues.

The rearrangement joins TRBV27 to TRBJ1-1; tentative D call: TRBD1 (6 bases). Germline V CDR1 and CDR2: MNHEY, SMNVEV (reference sequence). V shed 5 bases and J shed 1 base, with 14 bases lying between them. This CDR3 contains 15 residues. The CDR3 DNA follows: TGTGCCAGCAGTCCCCAACAGGGACGGAACACTGAAGCTTTCTTT. Protein: CASSPQQGRNTEAFF.

The rearrangement joins TRBV7-2 to TRBJ1-1, with D unclear. Germline values: CDR1 SGHTA, CDR2 FQGNSA. The CDR3 runs to 14 residues. V shed 6 bases and J shed 5 bases, with 16 bases lying between them. The CDR3 spells CASSLGSRETEAFF. The CDR3 DNA sequence: TGTGCCAGCAGTCTCGGGTCTCGGGAGACTGAAGCTTTCTTT.

CDR3 loop: CASRSTTDTQYF. CDR3 in DNA: TGTGCCAGCAGGTCAACCACAGATACGCAGTATTTT. This chain links TRBV6-5 with TRBJ2-3; D gene unclear. V was trimmed by 6 bases and J by 2 bases, leaving 6 bases between them. Per germline, CDR1 MNHEY and CDR2 SVGAGI. This CDR3 region has 12 residues.

The rearrangement uses TRBV27 and TRBJ1-2; D is perhaps TRBD1 (5 bases). The V gene lost 0 bases and the J gene lost 3 bases, with 8 bases spanning the gap. This CDR3 is 14 amino acids long. In germline, CDR1 is MNHEY, CDR2 SMNVEV (reference sequence). In nucleotides, the CDR3 is TGTGCCAGCAGTTTATCCCGGACATACTATGGCTACACCTTC. The encoded protein is CASSLSRTYYGYTF.

J is TRBJ1-1 and V is TRBV5-1; D perhaps matches TRBD1 (5 bases). V was trimmed by 1 base and J by 3 bases, leaving 10 bases between them. Per germline, CDR1 SGHRS and CDR2 YFSETQ. This CDR3 has 14 amino acids. CDR3 in amino acids: CASSLIMGDTEAFF. CDR3 DNA sequence: TGCGCCAGCAGCTTGATTATGGGGGACACTGAAGCTTTCTTT.

This clone appeared once. This chain uses TRBV2 with TRBJ2-7, with D perhaps matching TRBD2 (5 bases). V lost 8 bases and J lost 5, with 19 bases in between. CDR1 SNHLY and CDR2 FYNNEI come from the germline V gene. The CDR3 has 14 amino acids. The CDR3 sequence: CASCRDLIFDEQYF. The CDR3 DNA sequence: TGTGCCAGCTGCCGGGATCTCATTTTTGACGAGCAGTACTTC.

This chain connects TRBV7-9 to TRBJ1-3; D ambiguous. The CDR3 consists of 13 residues. V dropped 5 bases and J dropped 0 bases, with 5 bases sitting between them. The germline V gene encodes CDR1 SEHNR and CDR2 FQNEAQ (reference sequence). In DNA form, the CDR3 reads TGTGCCAGCAGCCGCTCCTCTGGAAACACCATATATTTT. Protein sequence: CASSRSSGNTIYF.

The chain uses TRBV18 and TRBJ2-3, with D tentatively TRBD2 (7 bases). Trimming stripped 1 base from V and 8 bases from J, with 28 bases between. The CDR3 totals 19 residues. Germline CDR1 reads KGHSH; CDR2 reads LQKENI. CDR3 residues: CASSPQARRGRLGRATQYF. The CDR3 region has the DNA TGTGCCAGCTCACCACAGGCTCGCAGGGGAAGACTAGGGAGGGCTACGCAGTATTTT. Complete variable domain (other parts from reference TRBV18 and TRBJ2-3): NAGVMQNPRHLVRRRGQEARLRCSPMKGHSHVYWYRQLPEEGLKFMVYLQKENIIDESGMPKERFSAEFPKEGPSILRIQQVVRGDSAAYFCASSPQARRGRLGRATQYFGPGTRLTVL.

The J gene is TRBJ1-6, the V gene TRBV29-1, with no clear D. V was trimmed by 5 bases and J by 7 bases, leaving 12 bases between them. The CDR3 has 13 residues. CDR1 and CDR2 (germline): SQVTM, ANQGSEA. The DNA of the CDR3 is TGCAGCGTTTCGGAAGTCCAAAATTCACCCCTCCACTTT. Residues: CSVSEVQNSPLHF. The full variable domain, in which reference TRBV29-1 and TRBJ1-6 provide the parts outside the CDR3, is SAVISQKPSRDICQRGTSLTIQCQVDSQVTMMFWYRQQPGQSLTLIATANQGSEATYESGFVIDKFPISRPNLTFSTLTVSNMSPEDSSIYLCSVSEVQNSPLHFGNGTRLTVT.

The J gene is TRBJ1-2, the V gene TRBV27; 10 bases map to TRBD1. The CDR3 runs 13 residues. CDR1 and CDR2 (germline): MNHEY, SMNVEV (reference sequence). The V gene end was trimmed by 3 bases and the J gene end by 8 bases; junction bases not matched to a gene: 3. The CDR3 sequence is CASSLDRGNGYTF. CDR3 coding DNA: TGTGCCAGCAGTTTGGACAGGGGGAACGGCTACACCTTC.

This clone occurred a few times. The J gene is TRBJ2-3, the V gene TRBV24-1; 9 nucleotides match TRBD1. The CDR3 contains 13 residues. The germline V gene has CDR1 KGHDR and CDR2 SFDVKD. Trimming cost V 12 bases and J 4 bases; bases outside gene matches: 7. CDR3: CASKGQGSDTQYF. The CDR3 DNA is TGTGCCTCTAAGGGACAGGGATCAGATACGCAGTATTTT.

This chain links TRBV4-2 with TRBJ2-1, with TRBD2 matching 11 bases. V shed 4 bases, J shed 4 bases, and the junction held 3 bases outside the gene matches. The CDR3 length is 15 residues. From germline, CDR1 is LGHNA and CDR2 YNFKEQ. DNA of the CDR3: TGTGCCAGCAGCCCCGGGACTAGCGGTTACAATGAGCAGTTCTTC. Translating gives CASSPGTSGYNEQFF.

The CDR3 bases are TGTGCCAGTAGTCCCTACGGGGTAGCTAGCACAGATACGCAGTATTTT. Translation: CASSPYGVASTDTQYF. The chain carries TRBV19 and TRBJ2-3, with D maybe TRBD2 (5 bases). CDR1 is LNHDA, CDR2 SQIVND, per germline (reference sequence). Trimming removed 5 bases from V and 0 bases from J, with 15 bases in between. This CDR3 has 16 residues.